These T cell receptor beta chains were read from a single sample in a study of HIV-infected children after antiretroviral therapy interruption. From the 3' RACE reads, TCRdb called clonotypes with MiXCR, one entry per CDR3 protein. The data hold some 90,000 distinct CDR3 sequences, with roughly 6.7% observed a single time. Source: CD45RA+ CD4+ T cells from PBMCs, pooled from several time points, taken from a donor given antiretroviral therapy, either interrupted or continuous. Source of these receptors: a pool of human donors with HIV. The CDR3 runs from the conserved cysteine through the conserved F or W. A D gene is named only where the DNA matches it firmly. The size field is filled for only some rows; it gives once, few, many or a size class.

size	V	D	J	CDR3	DNA
many	TRBV7-7	.	TRBJ2-1	CASSLGHDNEQFF	TGTGCCAGCAGCCTCGGACATGACAATGAGCAGTTCTTC
many	TRBV13	.	TRBJ1-1	CASSLDRSGSEAFF	TGTGCCAGCAGCTTAGACAGGTCCGGGTCTGAAGCTTTCTTT
many	TRBV5-5	TRBD1	TRBJ1-1	CASSLGGTATLNTEAFF	TGTGCCAGCAGCTTGGGAGGGACAGCGACCTTGAACACTGAAGCTTTCTTT
many	TRBV12-3/TRBV12-4	.	TRBJ2-1	CASRLSLARSYNEQFF	TGTGCCAGCAGATTATCTCTAGCCCGCTCCTACAATGAGCAGTTCTTC
few	TRBV29-1	TRBD2	TRBJ2-7	CSVSGGRYEQYF	TGCAGCGTTTCGGGGGGGCGATACGAGCAGTACTTC
many	TRBV6-5	.	TRBJ2-3	CASGFERTDTQYF	TGTGCCAGCGGGTTTGAAAGGACAGATACGCAGTATTTT
many	TRBV11-2	.	TRBJ1-1	CASSLGPGMNTEAFF	TGTGCCAGCAGCTTAGGACCTGGCATGAACACTGAAGCTTTCTTT
few	TRBV12-3/TRBV12-4	.	TRBJ1-4	CASSLNWADVDLVKLFF	TGTGCCAGCAGTTTAAACTGGGCGGACGTTGATCTGGTAAAACTGTTTTTT
many	TRBV20-1	TRBD1	TRBJ1-1	CSAREGGGNTEAFF	TGCAGTGCTAGAGAAGGGGGCGGAAACACTGAAGCTTTCTTT
many	TRBV18	TRBD2	TRBJ2-2	CASSPRIRVAGGTGELFF	TGTGCCAGCTCACCACGTATTCGAGTAGCGGGAGGCACCGGGGAGCTGTTTTTT
many	TRBV5-1	TRBD1	TRBJ2-1	CASSLLGTVNEQFF	TGCGCCAGCAGCTTGTTAGGGACAGTGAATGAGCAGTTCTTC
.	TRBV5-1	TRBD1	TRBJ1-4	CASSWRDRGEKLFF	TGCGCCAGCAGCTGGAGGGACAGAGGAGAAAAACTGTTTTTT
many	TRBV6-2/TRBV6-3	.	TRBJ2-3	CASRTSHGDTQYF	TGTGCCAGCAGAACATCCCACGGAGATACGCAGTATTTT
many	TRBV30	.	TRBJ1-5	CAWRADRNQPQHF	TGTGCCTGGAGGGCCGACAGGAATCAGCCCCAGCATTTT
many	TRBV29-1	TRBD2	TRBJ2-3	CSTRTSKDTQYF	TGCAGCACGCGGACTAGCAAAGATACGCAGTATTTT
.	TRBV5-1	.	TRBJ1-1	CASSPGERVAFF	TGCGCCAGCAGCCCGGGCGAGAGGGTGGCTTTCTTT
.	TRBV2	.	TRBJ2-3	CASIGEFTDTQYF	TGTGCCAGCATAGGCGAATTCACAGATACGCAGTATTTT